Presented here are 11 T cell receptor beta chains from one specimen sequenced in a study of shared clonotypes between healthy human individuals. The protocol was immunoSEQ multiplex PCR, while the TCRdb copy is restricted to in-frame clones and leaves out a portion. This table holds about 1,900,000 clones, about 95% found once. Naive CD8 cells lacked CD45RO, underwent positive selection for CCR7 and left out terminally differentiated effector memory CD45RA+ cells. Sequencing was done on a sample of naive CD8+ T cells sorted from blood. Receptors originate from a man aged 18 to 29 in good health.

The CDR3 reads CASTAGYLDEQYF. For the CDR3, the DNA is TGCGCCAGCACAGCGGGATATCTTGACGAGCAGTACTTC. The chain uses TRBV10-1 and TRBJ2-7; 7 bases line up with TRBD2. In germline, CDR1 is WNHNN, CDR2 SYGVQD (reference sequence). The CDR3 has 13 residues. J was trimmed by 5 bases and V by 7 bases; bases with no gene match: 8.

The chain has TRBV28 and TRBJ1-2; tentatively, D is TRBD1 (6 bases). Germline CDR1 reads MDHEN; CDR2 reads SYDVKM. Trimming stripped 6 bases from V and 5 bases from J, with 13 bases between. CDR3 size: 13 residues. In DNA form, the CDR3 reads TGTGCCAGCAGGTCCGGGACACCATATGGCTACACCTTC. It codes for CASRSGTPYGYTF.

The chain links TRBV19 to TRBJ1-4; tentative D call: TRBD1 (6 bases). The ends were cut back, 7 bases at V and 0 bases at J, with 9 bases in the middle. The CDR3 runs 14 residues. Per the germline V gene, CDR1 is LNHDA and CDR2 is SQIVND (reference sequence). The CDR3 nucleotides are TGTGCCAGTACTGGACAGTCAACTAATGAAAAACTGTTTTTT. Translation gives CASTGQSTNEKLFF.

The J gene is TRBJ1-5, the V gene TRBV19; a weak D match, TRBD1 (5 bases). The germline CDR1 and CDR2 sequences are LNHDA and SQIVND (reference sequence). This CDR3 region has 14 residues. The germline V and J ends were trimmed by 5 bases and 4 bases, with 12 bases remaining between them. The CDR3 region is CASSQGEGNQPQHF. The CDR3 region has the DNA TGTGCCAGTAGTCAGGGTGAGGGTAATCAGCCCCAGCATTTT. The entire variable domain, with the rest obtained from reference TRBV19 and TRBJ1-5, is as follows: DGGITQSPKYLFRKEGQNVTLSCEQNLNHDAMYWYRQDPGQGLRLIYYSQIVNDFQKGDIAEGYSVSREKKESFPLTVTSAQKNPTAFYLCASSQGEGNQPQHFGDGTRLSIL.

This chain uses TRBV9 with TRBJ2-2, with D perhaps TRBD1 (5 bases). This CDR3 is built from 15 residues. Deletions cut 3 bases from V and 13 bases from J, with 22 bases between. Germline V lookup: CDR1 SGDLS, CDR2 YYNGEE. The CDR3 sequence: CASSDAGQAISGLFF. CDR3 nucleotide sequence: TGTGCCAGCAGCGACGCAGGGCAGGCCATCTCGGGGCTGTTTTTT.

The J gene is TRBJ1-5, the V gene TRBV19; D remains ambiguous. The V end was cut by 3 bases, the J end by 0 bases, with 6 bases between. The CDR3 runs 14 residues. The V gene's germline CDR1 is LNHDA and CDR2 SQIVND (reference sequence). CDR3 in amino acids: CASSIIGSNQPQHF. CDR3 coding DNA: TGTGCCAGTAGTATCATCGGTAGCAATCAGCCCCAGCATTTT.

The sample holds one count of this clone. The chain carries TRBV28 and TRBJ2-7; D ambiguous. The CDR3 extends over 14 amino acids. CDR1 is MDHEN and CDR2 is SYDVKM in the germline V gene. Trimming removed 4 bases at V and 2 bases at J, with 12 bases between. In DNA, the CDR3 is TGTGCCAGCAGTTCTCTTGCGGTCACCTACGAGCAGTACTTC. Translating gives CASSSLAVTYEQYF.

The rearrangement joins TRBV20-1 to TRBJ2-7, with D unclear. Trimming took off 4 bases at V and 3 bases at J, with 7 bases between the two ends. In germline, CDR1 is DFQATT, CDR2 SNEGSKA (reference sequence). The CDR3 has 11 residues. For the CDR3, the DNA is TGCAGTGCTATTACCGACTACGAGCAGTACTTC. This gives the protein CSAITDYEQYF.

This chain links TRBV6-1 with TRBJ2-5; a weak D match, TRBD1 (5 bases). This CDR3 region has 14 residues. The V and J ends lost 2 bases and 3 bases respectively, with 10 bases between them. Germline assignment: CDR1 MNHNS and CDR2 SASEGT. The CDR3 sequence is CASSERQDKETQYF. CDR3 bases: TGTGCCAGCAGTGAACGGCAGGACAAAGAGACCCAGTACTTC.

This sequence joins TRBV6-5 and TRBJ2-7, with 9 bases identical to TRBD2. Trimming cost V 5 bases and J 3 bases; bases outside gene matches: 5. This CDR3 region has 14 residues. Germline V gene sequence: CDR1 MNHEY, CDR2 SVGAGI. CDR3 nucleotides: TGTGCCAGCAGTGCGGGACTAGCCCTCTACGAGCAGTACTTC. The encoded protein is CASSAGLALYEQYF.

The chain is built from TRBV11-2 and TRBJ2-2; D is unresolved. The CDR3 is 13 residues long. Germline CDR1 reads SGHAT; CDR2 reads FQNNGV. The V and J ends lost 5 bases and 5 bases respectively, with 9 bases between them. Here the CDR3 DNA reads TGTGCCAGCAGCATCCAAGGGACCGGGGAGCTGTTTTTT. Translation gives CASSIQGTGELFF.